These 9 T cell receptor delta chains came from one sample sequenced in a study of Vδ1+ human thymocytes. Extracted RNA was reverse transcribed into cDNA. Multiplex PCR used pooled V-gene forward primers and a constant-region reverse primer to amplify CDR3s. TCRdb re-analyzed the multiplex PCR reads via CATT. The sample holds 20,000 to 25,000 delta-chain clones, 29% seen once. No cognate antigen is known for these TCRs. Overall study findings and caveats: In the thymus, TRG and TRD repertoires looked highly polyclonal with Gaussian CDR3 lengths.

Sequencing was carried out using Vdelta1+ gamma-delta thymocytes from the thymus. Stated subset: FACS-sorted CD3+ TCRalphabeta- TCRVdelta1+ TCRVdelta2- thymocytes. These receptors all come from a boy younger than two who had congenital heart surgery.

The chain combines TRDV1 with TRDJ1, with 7 nucleotides matching TRDD3. The CDR3 is 19 amino acids. Germline V gene lookup returns CDR1 TSWWSYY and CDR2 QGS. The trim removed 6 bases at V and 1 base at J, leaving 20 bases unmatched. In DNA, the CDR3 is TGTGCTCTTGGACCGCGTTTGAACTGGGGTAAGGGGCCCACCGATAAACTCATCTTT. The encoded protein is CALGPRLNWGKGPTDKLIF.

This chain links TRDV1 with TRDJ1, with D hard to call. CDR3 length: 17 residues. Germline V CDR1 and CDR2: TSWWSYY, QGS. Trimming left V 0 bases short and J 3 bases short, with 17 bases between. The CDR3 DNA follows: TGTGCTCTTGGGGAACTAAGCCCCTCCGGTTTCGCCGATAAACTCATCTTT. It encodes CALGELSPSGFADKLIF.

This clone was seen a few times. Different DNA sequences within this sample yield the same CDR3. This sequence joins TRDV1 and TRDJ1; D possibly matches TRDD2 or TRDD3 (9 bases each). Germline V gives CDR1 TSWWSYY, CDR2 QGS. Trimming took 4 bases from V and 3 from J, leaving 42 bases between them. The CDR3 sequence is 24 residues long. The CDR3 sequence is CALGGVFPYPSYVLGDRRADKLIF. The DNA of the CDR3 is TGTGCTCTTGGGGGCGTATTCCCGTATCCTTCCTACGTTTTGGGGGATAGGAGGGCCGATAAACTCATCTTT.

The gene calls are TRDV1 and TRDJ1; TRDD3 matches 10 bases. The CDR3 is 20 amino acids. CDR1 is TSWWSYY, CDR2 QGS, per germline. Unmatched junction bases numbered 20, after V lost 7 bases and J lost 0 bases. This chain's CDR3 is CALAPSWGIGRPEYTDKLIF. The CDR3, as DNA: TGTGCTCTTGCTCCTTCCTGGGGGATAGGGCGGCCAGAATACACCGATAAACTCATCTTT.

This clone was picked up a small number of times. The rearrangement joins TRDV1 to TRDJ1, with a tentative D call TRDD3 (6 bases). V shed 1 base and J shed 4 bases, with 19 bases lying between them. There are 17 residues in the CDR3. Germline-derived CDR1 and CDR2 are TSWWSYY and QGS. The CDR3 reads CALGEPGGRQLGDKLIF. The CDR3 coding sequence is TGTGCTCTTGGGGAACCAGGCGGTAGACAACTGGGCGATAAACTCATCTTT.

A word on this clone: A much bigger clone sits one base away, suggesting this may be a read error. The gene calls are TRDV1 and TRDJ2; D may be TRDD3 (6 bases). The CDR3 runs 22 residues. V dropped 4 bases and J dropped 3 bases, with 33 bases sitting between them. Germline values: CDR1 TSWWSYY, CDR2 QGS. The CDR3 DNA sequence: TGTGCTCTTGGGGCAGGGGTCCCCCTACGCCGGGAACCGTACTGGGTGACAGCACAACTCTTCTTT. Protein: CALGAGVPLRREPYWVTAQLFF.

This clone was seen once. At one of its ends the junction is not consistent with the germline gene, which may arise from a read error. The same CDR3 can be traced to other DNA sequences in this sample. The chain carries TRDV1 and TRDJ1; no definite D call. Germline V CDR1 and CDR2: TSWWSYY, QGS. CDR3 length: 16 residues. This CDR3 reads CALGESFLRDTDKLIF. Here the CDR3 DNA reads TGTGCTCTTGGGGAATCCTTTCTGAGGGACACCGATAAACTCATCTTC.

The chain combines TRDV1 with TRDJ1; D might be TRDD2 (5 bases). The CDR3 spans 19 residues. From germline, CDR1 is TSWWSYY and CDR2 QGS. V lost 3 bases and J lost 0, with 23 bases in between. DNA for the CDR3: TGTGCTCTTGGGGAGCCTGAGAGTTTCCCCCTTCTATACACCGATAAACTCATCTTT. Residues: CALGEPESFPLLYTDKLIF.

Worth noting for this clone: The junction shows a germline mismatch at one end, possibly a read error. This specimen includes other DNA sequences encoding the same CDR3. The V call is TRDV1, the J call TRDJ1; 7 nucleotides agree with TRDD3. The germline CDR1 and CDR2 sequences are TSWWSYY and QGS. CDR3 size: 19 residues. The CDR3 sequence is CALGRTLPLGLGVTDKLIF. CDR3 sequence (DNA): TGTGCCCTTGGCCGAACTCTTCCGCTAGGGCTGGGGGTCACCGATAAACTCATCTTT.